This T cell receptor (beta chain) was captured in a study of blood T cell repertoires in COVID-19. This CDR3 contains 16 residues. The ends lost 0 bases at V and 2 bases at J; junction bases unmatched: 6. Germline loops: CDR1 SGHAT, CDR2 FQNNGV. Profiling relied on immunoSEQ multiplex PCR, and the TCRdb table lists in-frame clones only, not all of them. Of hundreds of thousands of clones listed, 88% are singletons. This chain uses TRBV11-2 with TRBJ2-5; the match to TRBD1 covers 7 bases. The TCR was taken from a woman aged 55-69 years in a cohort exposed to, infected with or recovered from COVID-19 (not recorded which). Sequencing was carried out using PBMCs or T cells enriched from blood (not recorded which). CDR3 protein: CASSLDAGRGQETQYF. The CDR3 DNA reads TGTGCCAGCAGCTTAGATGCAGGCAGGGGGCAAGAGACCCAGTACTTC.